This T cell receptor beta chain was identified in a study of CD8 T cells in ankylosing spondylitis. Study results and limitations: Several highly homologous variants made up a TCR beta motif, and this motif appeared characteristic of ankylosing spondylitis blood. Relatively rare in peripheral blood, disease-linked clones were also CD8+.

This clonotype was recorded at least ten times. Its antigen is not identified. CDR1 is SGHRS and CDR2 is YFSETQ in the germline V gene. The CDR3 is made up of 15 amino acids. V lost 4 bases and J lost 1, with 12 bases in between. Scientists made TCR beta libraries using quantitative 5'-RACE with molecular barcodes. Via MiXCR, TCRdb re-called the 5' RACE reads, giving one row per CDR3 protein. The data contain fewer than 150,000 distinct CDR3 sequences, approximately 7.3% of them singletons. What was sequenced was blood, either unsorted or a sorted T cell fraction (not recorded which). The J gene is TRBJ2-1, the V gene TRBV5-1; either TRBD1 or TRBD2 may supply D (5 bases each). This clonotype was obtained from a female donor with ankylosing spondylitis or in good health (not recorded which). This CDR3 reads CASSAGTASYNEQFF. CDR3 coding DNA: TGCGCCAGCAGCGCTGGGACGGCTTCCTACAATGAGCAGTTCTTC.